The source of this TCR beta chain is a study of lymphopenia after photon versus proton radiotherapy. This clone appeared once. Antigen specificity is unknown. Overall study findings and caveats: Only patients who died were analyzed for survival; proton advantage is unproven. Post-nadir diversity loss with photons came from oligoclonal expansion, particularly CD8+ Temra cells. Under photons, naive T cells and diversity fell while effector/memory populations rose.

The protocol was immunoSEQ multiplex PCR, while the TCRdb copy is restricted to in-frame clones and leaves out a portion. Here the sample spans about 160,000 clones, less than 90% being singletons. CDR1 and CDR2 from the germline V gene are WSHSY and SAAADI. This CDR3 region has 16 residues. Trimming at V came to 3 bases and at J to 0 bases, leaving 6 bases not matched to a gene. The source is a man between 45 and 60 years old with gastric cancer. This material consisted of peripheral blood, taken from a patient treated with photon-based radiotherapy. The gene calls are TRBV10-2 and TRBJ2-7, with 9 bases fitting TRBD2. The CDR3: CASSDWASGDSYEQYF. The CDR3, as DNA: TGCGCCAGCAGTGATTGGGCTAGCGGGGACTCCTACGAGCAGTACTTC.